These 13 T cell receptor beta chains were all obtained from the same sample, sequenced in a study of cytomegalovirus exposure and HLA in healthy donors. Using immunoSEQ multiplex PCR, the repertoire was profiled, and TCRdb retains in-frame clones only, with some absent. This sample yields under 300,000 clones, of which approximately 86% are seen a single time; over 0.95% belongs to the top ten. Sequenced input: PBMCs. These TCRs come from a woman aged 30 to 39 in good health and CMV-seropositive.

The chain is built from TRBV11-3 and TRBJ2-4; D gene ambiguous. The V end was cut by 5 bases, the J end by 9 bases, with 17 bases between. The CDR3 extends over 14 amino acids. From germline, CDR1 is SGHNT and CDR2 YENEEA. The CDR3 region is CASSQEAIVSIQYF. CDR3 nucleotides: TGTGCCAGCAGCCAGGAAGCTATAGTTAGCATTCAGTACTTC.

The chain uses TRBV6-6 and TRBJ1-2; D is possibly TRBD1 (6 bases). Germline V lookup: CDR1 MNHNY, CDR2 SVGAGI (reference sequence). Trimming cost V 2 bases and J 9 bases, with 7 bases left between them. The CDR3 contains 11 residues. The CDR3 DNA is TGTGCCAGCAGTTACCGGGACAGCTACACCTTC. Protein sequence: CASSYRDSYTF.

This clone appeared a few times. The CDR3 DNA reads as TGTGCCAGCAGCGCACAGGTTAACTATGGCTACACCTTC. Its protein is CASSAQVNYGYTF. The chain links TRBV9 to TRBJ1-2; D may be TRBD1 (5 bases). CDR3 size: 13 residues. The germline V gene has CDR1 SGDLS and CDR2 YYNGEE. Trimming took off 3 bases at V and 1 base at J, with 7 bases between the two ends.

The rearrangement joins TRBV6-1 to TRBJ2-6, with TRBD2 identical over 7 bases. Germline values: CDR1 MNHNS, CDR2 SASEGT. The CDR3 is 15 amino acids. The V segment lost 4 bases and the J segment 4 bases; nucleotides outside the gene matches: 4. The CDR3 spells CASSAGTTGANVLTF. As DNA, the CDR3 is TGTGCCAGCAGTGCCGGGACTACCGGGGCCAACGTCCTGACTTTC.

In DNA form, the CDR3 reads TGTGCCAGCAGTTTAAGCACGACAGGGGGCAATCAGCCCCAGCATTTT. Its protein product is CASSLSTTGGNQPQHF. The rearrangement uses TRBV27 and TRBJ1-5, with 8 bases matching TRBD1. J gave up 2 bases and V 2 bases, and 5 bases lay outside the gene matches. Germline values: CDR1 MNHEY, CDR2 SMNVEV (reference sequence). This CDR3 is 16 amino acids long.

The rearrangement uses TRBV5-6 and TRBJ2-1; 11 bases match TRBD2. Germline CDR1 is SGHDT and CDR2 is YYEEEE. Unmatched junction bases numbered 10, after V lost 7 bases and J lost 1 base. This CDR3 is built from 17 residues. The CDR3 DNA reads TGTGCCAGCTGGGGACTAGCGGCCAGAGGATCCTACAATGAGCAGTTCTTC. Its translation: CASWGLAARGSYNEQFF.

The gene calls are TRBV27 and TRBJ2-1, with D perhaps matching TRBD1 (5 bases). This CDR3 has 12 amino acids. Germline V gene sequence: CDR1 MNHEY, CDR2 SMNVEV (reference sequence). Trimming removed 2 bases at V and 7 bases at J, with 6 bases between. CDR3 sequence reads: CASSLKGNEQFF. The DNA of the CDR3 is TGTGCCAGCAGTTTAAAGGGGAATGAGCAGTTCTTC.

This chain uses TRBV27 with TRBJ2-7, with 7 nucleotides matching TRBD2. CDR1 is MNHEY and CDR2 is SMNVEV in the germline V gene (reference sequence). V lost 3 bases and J lost 6; bases outside the gene matches: 8. The CDR3 has 14 amino acids. CDR3 in amino acids: CASSFGAGVSEQYF. In DNA, the CDR3 is TGTGCCAGCAGTTTTGGGGCGGGAGTGTCCGAGCAGTACTTC.

Only one count was recorded for this clone. The genes are TRBV7-3 and TRBJ2-3; 7 bases fit TRBD2. V lost 0 bases to trimming and J lost 2 bases; unmatched junction nucleotides: 5. The CDR3 consists of 16 residues. From germline, CDR1 is SGHTA and CDR2 FQGTGA. The DNA for the CDR3 is TGTGCCAGCAGCTTAACGGGGGAGGGACCCACAGATACGCAGTATTTT. This translates into CASSLTGEGPTDTQYF.

V gene TRBV5-1 combines with J gene TRBJ2-2, with 10 nucleotides matching TRBD2. The CDR3 loop spans 16 amino acids. J gave up 6 bases and V 3 bases, and 8 bases lay outside the gene matches. Germline CDR1 is SGHRS and CDR2 is YFSETQ. The CDR3 DNA is TGCGCCAGCAGCTCACCTTCAGCGGGAGGGGCCGGGGAGCTGTTTTTT. Translation gives CASSSPSAGGAGELFF.

V is TRBV4-1 and J is TRBJ2-3; possibly TRBD2 for D (6 bases). The V gene's germline CDR1 is MGHRA and CDR2 YSYEKL. This CDR3 is built from 17 residues. Trimming took 5 bases from V and 1 from J, leaving 19 bases between them. The CDR3 loop reads CASSLTQREDGTDTQYF. CDR3 DNA: TGCGCCAGCAGCTTAACGCAGAGGGAGGATGGCACAGATACGCAGTATTTT.

The V gene is TRBV6-1, the J gene TRBJ1-2; 7 bases fit TRBD1. The trim removed 6 bases at V and 5 bases at J, leaving 9 bases unmatched. The CDR3 loop spans 14 amino acids. Germline assignment: CDR1 MNHNS and CDR2 SASEGT. The chain's CDR3 is CASRPTGTVYGYTF. CDR3 DNA: TGTGCCAGCAGGCCCACCGGGACAGTATATGGCTACACCTTC.

This clone was counted once. This sequence joins TRBV5-1 and TRBJ2-1; no reliable D call. There are 16 residues in the CDR3. CDR1 is SGHRS and CDR2 is YFSETQ in the germline V gene. V was shortened by 1 base and J by 0 bases, with 11 bases between the two germline ends. CDR3 in DNA: TGCGCCAGCAGCTTGCGTCCGGTTAGCTCCTACAATGAGCAGTTCTTC. Protein: CASSLRPVSSYNEQFF. Together with reference TRBV5-1 and TRBJ2-1, the CDR3 gives the full variable domain: KAGVTQTPRYLIKTRGQQVTLSCSPISGHRSVSWYQQTPGQGLQFLFEYFSETQRNKGNFPGRFSGRQFSNSRSEMNVSTLELGDSALYLCASSLRPVSSYNEQFFGPGTRLTVL.